The next 19 T cell receptor beta chains were all read from a single sample in a study of blood T cell repertoires in COVID-19. Measured with immunoSEQ multiplex PCR; TCRdb has only the in-frame clones, and not every one. The sample consists of about 300,000 clones, about 87% of them appearing once. Sequenced: peripheral blood. The receptors were gathered from a man aged 65 to 85 with acute or convalescent COVID-19.

This clone was recorded once. This chain links TRBV19 with TRBJ1-6; D not resolved. V lost 4 bases and J 0 bases, leaving 10 bases between the germline ends. Germline loops: CDR1 LNHDA, CDR2 SQIVND (reference sequence). This CDR3 is 16 amino acids long. CDR3 sequence reads: CASSTQQSSYNSPLHF. The CDR3 nucleotides read TGTGCCAGTAGTACCCAACAGAGCTCCTATAATTCACCCCTCCACTTT. The entire variable domain, with the rest obtained from reference TRBV19 and TRBJ1-6, is as follows: DGGITQSPKYLFRKEGQNVTLSCEQNLNHDAMYWYRQDPGQGLRLIYYSQIVNDFQKGDIAEGYSVSREKKESFPLTVTSAQKNPTAFYLCASSTQQSSYNSPLHFGNGTRLTVT.

V and J are TRBV7-6 and TRBJ1-5; D remains ambiguous. Trimming shortened V by 1 base and J by 1 base, and 11 bases separated the two germline ends. Germline CDR1 is SGHVS and CDR2 is FNYEAQ. This CDR3 is 16 amino acids long. Here the CDR3 reads CASSLGAGSSNQPQHF. CDR3 nucleotides: TGTGCCAGCAGCTTAGGGGCAGGTTCGAGCAATCAGCCCCAGCATTTT.

The V call is TRBV18, the J call TRBJ2-5; 8 bases fit TRBD2. Looked up from germline, CDR1 is KGHSH and CDR2 is LQKENI. The CDR3 spans 20 residues. Trimming removed 4 bases from V and 0 bases from J; junction bases left unmatched: 19. CDR3 sequence (DNA): TGTGCCAGCTCACTATACGCCACACTAGCGGACCCCTTATACCAAGAGACCCAGTACTTC. Protein: CASSLYATLADPLYQETQYF. The full variable domain, rest sourced from reference TRBV18 and TRBJ2-5, is NAGVMQNPRHLVRRRGQEARLRCSPMKGHSHVYWYRQLPEEGLKFMVYLQKENIIDESGMPKERFSAEFPKEGPSILRIQQVVRGDSAAYFCASSLYATLADPLYQETQYFGPGTRLLVL.

This clone has only a few counts. The chain uses TRBV12-3 or TRBV12-4 and TRBJ1-2; unclear D gene. The CDR3 consists of 13 residues. V shed 3 bases and J shed 4 bases, with 9 bases lying between them. CDR3 DNA: TGTGCCAGCAGTTTTGCCGGCGGCTATGGCTACACCTTC. This codes for CASSFAGGYGYTF.

J is TRBJ2-5 and V is TRBV18; D not certain. The germline gives CDR1 KGHSH, CDR2 LQKENI. This CDR3 has 14 amino acids. Trimming took off 0 bases at V and 2 bases at J, with 7 bases between the two ends. The CDR3 is CASSPPGRQETQYF. CDR3 in DNA: TGTGCCAGCTCACCACCGGGCAGACAAGAGACCCAGTACTTC.

The chain carries TRBV25-1 and TRBJ2-7; D gene uncertain. This CDR3 is 12 amino acids long. Per germline, CDR1 MGHDK and CDR2 SYGVNS. V shed 1 base and J shed 5 bases, with 6 bases lying between them. Written as DNA, the CDR3 is TGTGCCAGCAGTGAATTTGGCCACGAGCAGTACTTC. Translation gives CASSEFGHEQYF.

The CDR3 DNA follows: TGTGCCAGCAGTCCCGGGACAGGAAGGGTCGGCGAGCAGTACTTC. Protein sequence: CASSPGTGRVGEQYF. J is TRBJ2-7 and V is TRBV7-2, with 8 bases aligning to TRBD1. The CDR3 spans 15 residues. Germline CDR1 reads SGHTA; CDR2 reads FQGNSA. V shed 6 bases and J 6 bases; nucleotides not matched to a gene: 13.

The V call is TRBV7-9, the J call TRBJ1-1; 8 nucleotides agree with TRBD1. V gave up 1 base and J gave up 4 bases; unmatched junction bases: 2. This CDR3 has 14 amino acids. Germline V CDR1 and CDR2: SEHNR, FQNEAQ (reference sequence). The CDR3 DNA sequence: TGTGCCAGCAGCTTAGTTGACAGGGGCACTGAAGCTTTCTTT. Protein sequence: CASSLVDRGTEAFF.

This clone showed up just once. This CDR3 is CASSFERGQTAFF. In nucleotides, the CDR3 is TGTGCCAGCAGTTTTGAGAGAGGGCAGACCGCTTTCTTT. The genes are TRBV12-3 or TRBV12-4 and TRBJ1-1; the D is unclear. V was trimmed by 3 bases and J by 11 bases, leaving 16 bases between them. There are 13 residues in the CDR3.

The chain combines TRBV28 with TRBJ1-2, with 7 bases that match TRBD1. Germline-derived CDR1 and CDR2 are MDHEN and SYDVKM. The CDR3 consists of 12 residues. The CDR3 DNA sequence: TGTGCTACCCTAAACAGGGGCGATGGCTACACCTTC. It is translated as CATLNRGDGYTF.

This chain links TRBV28 with TRBJ2-1, with a possible D match to TRBD2 (6 bases). CDR1 and CDR2 (germline): MDHEN, SYDVKM. This CDR3 is built from 14 residues. The V gene lost 5 bases and the J gene lost 4 bases, with 12 bases spanning the gap. The CDR3 DNA follows: TGTGCCAGCAGTGCCCGGGCGGGGTACAATGAGCAGTTCTTC. Residues: CASSARAGYNEQFF.

The J gene is TRBJ2-5, the V gene TRBV6-6, with a possible D match to TRBD2 (6 bases). Trimming took off 7 bases at V and 2 bases at J, with 14 bases between the two ends. This CDR3 is 14 amino acids long. CDR1 is MNHNY, CDR2 SVGAGI, per germline (reference sequence). CDR3 nucleotide sequence: TGTGCCAGCACCGGGTCGGCGGGACAAGAGACCCAGTACTTC. It encodes CASTGSAGQETQYF.

The CDR3 sequence is CASSEAGGTPLHF. The CDR3 DNA is TGTGCCAGCAGTGAAGCCGGAGGGACACCCCTCCACTTT. This chain uses TRBV25-1 with TRBJ1-6; no firm D call. CDR3 length equals 13 residues. Trimming cost V 2 bases and J 11 bases, with 10 bases left between them. Germline CDR1 is MGHDK and CDR2 is SYGVNS. Together with reference TRBV25-1 and TRBJ1-6, the CDR3 gives the full variable domain: EADIYQTPRYLVIGTGKKITLECSQTMGHDKMYWYQQDPGMELHLIHYSYGVNSTEKGDLSSESTVSRIRTEHFPLTLESARPSHTSQYLCASSEAGGTPLHFGNGTRLTVT.

The chain joins TRBV18 to TRBJ1-4; D perhaps matches TRBD1 (6 bases). Germline V gene data show CDR1 as KGHSH and CDR2 as LQKENI. The CDR3 has 16 amino acids. Trimming pared 3 bases from V and 0 bases from J, leaving 11 bases between. This CDR3 reads CASSPGQIATNEKLFF. CDR3 bases: TGTGCCAGCTCACCCGGACAGATCGCAACTAATGAAAAACTGTTTTTT.

The J gene is TRBJ2-1, the V gene TRBV28; 9 positions agree with TRBD2. The CDR3 contains 14 residues. The germline gives CDR1 MDHEN, CDR2 SYDVKM. Trimming cost V 0 bases and J 8 bases; bases outside gene matches: 2. CDR3 region: CASSLWGTSYEQFF. The CDR3 DNA reads as TGTGCCAGCAGTTTATGGGGGACTAGCTATGAGCAGTTCTTC.

The V call is TRBV5-4, the J call TRBJ1-3; a weak D match, TRBD1 (5 bases). Trimming took off 4 bases at V and 4 bases at J, with 18 bases between the two ends. Germline assignment: CDR1 SGHNT and CDR2 YYREEE (reference sequence). The CDR3 has 16 residues. The CDR3 here is CASSKDTVGFGNTIYF. The DNA of the CDR3 is TGTGCCAGCAGCAAGGACACGGTTGGATTCGGAAACACCATATATTTT.

This chain uses TRBV19 with TRBJ1-2, with a weak D call TRBD1 (5 bases). V was pared by 1 base and J by 4 bases, with 13 bases between. Per the germline V gene, CDR1 is LNHDA and CDR2 is SQIVND (reference sequence). The CDR3 extends over 15 amino acids. Written as DNA, the CDR3 is TGTGCCAGTAGTATAGTGGGCAGGACAACCTATGGCTACACCTTC. This sequence encodes CASSIVGRTTYGYTF.

The chain has TRBV2 and TRBJ2-1; a possible D gene is TRBD1 (6 bases). V lost 7 bases to trimming and J lost 0 bases, with 16 bases between them. CDR1 SNHLY and CDR2 FYNNEI come from the germline V gene. The CDR3 is made up of 16 amino acids. The CDR3 reads CASNPTDRSSYNEQFF. CDR3 DNA: TGTGCCAGCAATCCTACTGACAGGAGCTCCTACAATGAGCAGTTCTTC.

CDR3 residues: CASSLTLTSGGKGDTQYF. CDR3 bases: TGTGCCAGCAGCTTAACCCTAACTAGCGGGGGGAAGGGAGATACGCAGTATTTT. This chain links TRBV11-2 with TRBJ2-3, with 12 bases that match TRBD2. After removal of 2 bases from V and 5 bases from J, the junction contained 11 bases not matched to a gene. This CDR3 has 18 amino acids. Germline V gene sequence: CDR1 SGHAT, CDR2 FQNNGV. The full variable domain, in which reference TRBV11-2 and TRBJ2-3 provide the parts outside the CDR3, is EAGVAQSPRYKIIEKRQSVAFWCNPISGHATLYWYQQILGQGPKLLIQFQNNGVVDDSQLPKDRFSAERLKGVDSTLKIQPAKLEDSAVYLCASSLTLTSGGKGDTQYFGPGTRLTVL.